This T cell receptor beta chain was sequenced in a study of quantifying T cell responses using KT2 cells. Whole-study context: RNA was reverse transcribed with TCR alpha and beta constant-region primers.

The sample holds a few counts of this clonotype. Germline V gives CDR1 LGHNA, CDR2 YNFKEQ. Deletions cut 0 bases from V and 2 bases from J, with 12 bases between. The CDR3 covers 16 residues. The cDNA 3' end received a ligated oligonucleotide with a UMI. The first PCR ran three to four cycles with an equimolar RC1.1 and RC1.2 beta primer mix. TCRdb re-analysed the UMI-ligation and nested PCR reads in MiXCR, keeping a single row per CDR3 protein. Altogether tens of thousands of distinct CDR3 sequences are present, around a tenth being singletons, with the ten largest covering under 11%. This receptor was identified in a human donor. Sequenced sample: PBMCs spiked with cells of the T cell clone KT2. This chain joins TRBV4-2 and TRBJ2-3; perhaps TRBD2 as D (7 bases). The CDR3 DNA sequence: TGTGCCAGCAGCCAAGATGAGCGGGACATCACAGATACGCAGTATTTT. As protein: CASSQDERDITDTQYF.